This T cell receptor beta chain comes out of a study of monozygotic twins with inflammatory bowel disease. CDR3 length: 14 amino acids. CDR1 and CDR2 from the germline V gene are MNHNS and SASEGT. There were eight separate reactions per sample in which cDNA was made. With around 15 and 9 cycles respectively, two nested PCRs were carried out on TCRalpha and TCRbeta cDNA. TCRdb re-called the 5' RACE reads; every CDR3 protein appears as one record, without DNA. The sample data list approximately 150,000 distinct CDR3 sequences. Per donor there was one draw, yielding a blood sample of roughly 2.7 ml. This clonotype originated in a human donor with ulcerative colitis or Crohn's disease, or a healthy co-twin of an affected twin (not recorded which). Sequencing was done on a sample of blood. The gene calls are TRBV6-1 and TRBJ1-4; checking the TCRdb D call of TRBD1 is not possible without DNA. The CDR3 reads CASKGTATNEKLFF.